One and the same sample provided the 24 T cell receptor beta chains below, sequenced in a study of shared T cell receptors in the human thymus. Libraries were prepared by immunoSEQ multiplex PCR; TCRdb keeps only in-frame clonotypes and omits some of them. The sample lists more than 550,000 clones, roughly 85% occurring once. The data were also submitted as part of a second study, on human thymus T cells.

The sequenced sample consisted of thymocytes. The origin of the receptors is a girl in the first two years of life with a congenital heart defect.

This chain connects TRBV27 to TRBJ2-2; 8 nucleotides match TRBD1. CDR3 length equals 15 residues. With V trimmed by 6 bases and J by 6 bases, 9 bases remained unmatched. Per germline, CDR1 MNHEY and CDR2 SMNVEV (reference sequence). This CDR3 reads CASSYRDRSSGELFF. The CDR3 nucleotides read TGTGCCAGCAGCTACCGGGACAGGAGTTCCGGGGAGCTGTTTTTT.

The chain employs TRBV29-1 and TRBJ1-2; unclear D gene. Trimming cost V 1 base and J 8 bases, with 11 bases left between them. CDR1 and CDR2 from the germline V gene are SQVTM and ANQGSEA. CDR3 size: 12 residues. CDR3 in DNA: TGCAGCGTTGAAGGGCCCCGGGAGGGCTACACCTTC. Translated: CSVEGPREGYTF.

V and J are TRBV7-9 and TRBJ2-5; the D is unclear. Germline V gene sequence: CDR1 SEHNR, CDR2 FQNEAQ (reference sequence). V was pared by 5 bases and J by 3 bases, with 13 bases between. The CDR3 has 14 residues. Here the CDR3 DNA reads TGTGCCAGCAGCCATAGACTGGAAAAAGAGACCCAGTACTTC. Protein: CASSHRLEKETQYF.

V and J are TRBV27 and TRBJ2-2; 7 nucleotides agree with TRBD2. CDR1 and CDR2 (germline): MNHEY, SMNVEV (reference sequence). Losses at the gene ends were 3 bases for V and 6 bases for J; bases not matched to a gene: 4. There are 14 residues in the CDR3. CDR3 sequence (DNA): TGTGCCAGCAGTTTGGACCGGGAGGCCGGGGAGCTGTTTTTT. Translated: CASSLDREAGELFF.

This clone was seen a handful of times. The chain carries TRBV12-5 and TRBJ2-5; TRBD1 might be the D (5 bases). The CDR3 contains 20 residues. Between the trimmed V and J ends, which lost 2 bases and 6 bases, there was a span of 31 bases. Germline values: CDR1 LGHNT, CDR2 FRNRAP. The CDR3 nucleotides are TGTGCTAGTGGTTTGCCCTCTACCACCCTGGACCGCAGGGCACGGAAGACCCAGTACTTC. Residues: CASGLPSTTLDRRARKTQYF.

This chain joins TRBV5-5 and TRBJ2-2; 7 bases are a match to TRBD1. There are 15 residues in the CDR3. The germline CDR1 and CDR2 sequences are SGHKS and YYEKEE (reference sequence). The junction had 5 bases not matched to a gene; V was cut back by 4 bases and J by 2 bases. The CDR3 protein is CASSQGQPNTGELFF. Written as DNA, the CDR3 is TGTGCCAGCAGCCAGGGACAGCCAAACACCGGGGAGCTGTTTTTT.

The rearrangement links TRBV11-2 to TRBJ2-5, with 10 bases that match TRBD2. Germline V lookup: CDR1 SGHAT, CDR2 FQNNGV. V trimming: 0 bases; J trimming: 4 bases; junction bases outside the gene matches: 11. The CDR3 loop spans 18 amino acids. This CDR3 reads CASSLDPAGGHRGETQYF. The DNA of the CDR3 is TGTGCCAGCAGCTTAGATCCAGCGGGGGGGCACAGGGGAGAGACCCAGTACTTC. The full variable domain, completed using reference TRBV11-2 and TRBJ2-5, is EAGVAQSPRYKIIEKRQSVAFWCNPISGHATLYWYQQILGQGPKLLIQFQNNGVVDDSQLPKDRFSAERLKGVDSTLKIQPAKLEDSAVYLCASSLDPAGGHRGETQYFGPGTRLLVL.

The V and J genes are TRBV7-7 and TRBJ1-1, with no clear D. CDR1 and CDR2 (germline): SSHAT, FNYEAQ (reference sequence). The length of the CDR3 is 13 residues. Between the trimmed V and J ends, which lost 5 bases and 2 bases, there was a span of 9 bases. The CDR3 protein is CASSQEQNTEAFF. CDR3 DNA: TGTGCCAGCAGCCAGGAACAAAACACTGAAGCTTTCTTT.

This clone was detected only once. V and J are TRBV27 and TRBJ2-1; 11 bases are a match to TRBD2. The V segment lost 4 bases and the J segment 5 bases; nucleotides outside the gene matches: 7. There are 16 residues in the CDR3. The germline CDR1 and CDR2 sequences are MNHEY and SMNVEV (reference sequence). CDR3 in DNA: TGTGCCAGCAGTTCTATAGCGGGGGGGAGAAACAATGAGCAGTTCTTC. The encoded protein is CASSSIAGGRNNEQFF.

CDR3 loop: CASSLRREQEETQYF. CDR3 sequence (DNA): TGTGCCAGCAGTTTACGGAGGGAACAAGAAGAGACCCAGTACTTC. The chain links TRBV28 to TRBJ2-5, with D perhaps matching TRBD2 (6 bases). Trimming removed 2 bases from V and 3 bases from J, with 13 bases in between. CDR1 is MDHEN, CDR2 SYDVKM, per germline. The CDR3 is 15 amino acids.

A single count supports this clone. V is TRBV28 and J is TRBJ1-2, with 8 bases lining up with TRBD1. Germline V CDR1 and CDR2: MDHEN, SYDVKM. The CDR3 contains 13 residues. V gave up 4 bases and J gave up 7 bases; unmatched junction bases: 5. The chain's CDR3 is CASSSGQDPGYTF. The CDR3 region has the DNA TGTGCCAGCAGTTCGGGACAGGATCCTGGCTACACCTTC.

The DNA for the CDR3 is TGCGCCAGCAGTAGCGACAGGGGGCGATTAGAGACCCAGTACTTC. Amino acids: CASSSDRGRLETQYF. This chain links TRBV10-1 with TRBJ2-5; TRBD1 aligns across 10 bases. The ends lost 5 bases at V and 4 bases at J; junction bases unmatched: 7. Germline assignment: CDR1 WNHNN and CDR2 SYGVQD (reference sequence). The CDR3 sequence is 15 residues long.

V usage is TRBV29-1 and J usage is TRBJ1-3, with D uncertain. CDR3 size: 15 residues. Germline CDR1 and CDR2: SQVTM and ANQGSEA. Trimming removed 2 bases from V and 0 bases from J, with 11 bases in between. The CDR3 loop is CSVELEGCSGNTIYF. CDR3 coding DNA: TGCAGCGTTGAATTGGAGGGTTGCTCTGGAAACACCATATATTTT.

The chain carries TRBV5-5 and TRBJ1-2; 7 nucleotides line up with TRBD1. V lost 0 bases, J lost 6 bases, and 5 bases stayed unmatched. From germline, CDR1 is SGHKS and CDR2 YYEKEE (reference sequence). The CDR3 extends over 14 amino acids. The CDR3 DNA sequence: TGTGCCAGCAGCTTGGTAGGGGGCATCGATGGCTACACCTTC. Translated, it gives CASSLVGGIDGYTF.

The chain recombines TRBV28 with TRBJ1-5; no clear D. CDR1 and CDR2 from the germline V gene are MDHEN and SYDVKM. This CDR3 comprises 16 residues. The V end was cut by 3 bases, the J end by 8 bases, with 20 bases between. Written as DNA, the CDR3 is TGTGCCAGCAGTTTGGGTTCGGGTCCTCAAAAGGAGCCCCAGCATTTT. As protein: CASSLGSGPQKEPQHF.

The V and J genes are TRBV7-6 and TRBJ2-3, with 7 bases lining up with TRBD1. CDR1 is SGHVS and CDR2 is FNYEAQ in the germline V gene. This CDR3 contains 17 residues. Trimming removed 6 bases from V and 1 base from J; junction bases left unmatched: 13. CDR3 region: CASSLTGSLTCTDTQYF. In DNA form, the CDR3 reads TGTGCCAGCAGTTTGACAGGGTCCTTAACTTGCACAGATACGCAGTATTTT.

The chain couples TRBV5-1 to TRBJ2-3; 13 bases map to TRBD2. From germline, CDR1 is SGHRS and CDR2 YFSETQ. V trimming: 2 bases; J trimming: 1 base; junction bases outside the gene matches: 4. The CDR3 has 17 residues. The chain's CDR3 is CASSFRGLAGRTDTQYF. CDR3 bases: TGCGCCAGCAGCTTTAGGGGACTAGCGGGGCGCACAGATACGCAGTATTTT.

V and J are TRBV7-6 and TRBJ1-1; D remains unclear. The germline CDR1 and CDR2 sequences are SGHVS and FNYEAQ. The CDR3 covers 14 residues. Trimming took off 5 bases at V and 1 base at J, with 11 bases between the two ends. The CDR3 DNA reads as TGTGCCAGCAGCCTAAGTGGGCAGAACACTGAAGCTTTCTTT. This codes for CASSLSGQNTEAFF.

The chain has TRBV4-3 and TRBJ2-2, with TRBD1 identical over 7 bases. The CDR3 has 18 residues. Per the germline V gene, CDR1 is LGHNA and CDR2 is YSLEER. V shed 1 base, J shed 4 bases, and the junction held 12 bases outside the gene matches. CDR3 coding DNA: TGCGCCAGCAGCCAAGGAAATTACGGGACAGAGGTCACCGGGGAGCTGTTTTTT. This sequence encodes CASSQGNYGTEVTGELFF.

The chain couples TRBV6-1 to TRBJ2-7; 11 nucleotides match TRBD2. Germline CDR1 is MNHNS and CDR2 is SASEGT. This CDR3 is built from 16 residues. After removal of 2 bases from V and 4 bases from J, the junction contained 7 bases not matched to a gene. The chain's CDR3 is CASSERSSGGAYEQYF. In DNA form, the CDR3 reads TGTGCCAGCAGTGAACGAAGTAGCGGGGGGGCTTACGAGCAGTACTTC.

This chain joins TRBV6-1 and TRBJ2-6; no reliable D call. Germline V lookup: CDR1 MNHNS, CDR2 SASEGT. The CDR3 contains 17 residues. V was pared by 2 bases and J by 2 bases, with 13 bases between. CDR3 sequence: CASSEKPGRPGANVLTF. CDR3 bases: TGTGCCAGCAGTGAAAAACCGGGTCGGCCTGGGGCCAACGTCCTGACTTTC.

The V and J genes are TRBV28 and TRBJ2-7; D possibly corresponds to TRBD1 (6 bases). V was cut by 5 bases and J by 0 bases, with 14 bases left in between. The CDR3 has 15 residues. Germline CDR1 is MDHEN and CDR2 is SYDVKM. CDR3 DNA: TGTGCCAGCAGTCGACGGACAGCCGACTCCTACGAGCAGTACTTC. This translates into CASSRRTADSYEQYF.

This clone was recorded a few times. V and J are TRBV27 and TRBJ1-1; D call uncertain. CDR3 length: 14 amino acids. V was cut by 10 bases and J by 4 bases, with 19 bases left in between. From germline, CDR1 is MNHEY and CDR2 SMNVEV (reference sequence). CDR3 nucleotides: TGTGCCACCTCCCCCCGTTCGGTTAGCACTGAAGCTTTCTTT. It specifies CATSPRSVSTEAFF.

The rearrangement uses TRBV4-3 and TRBJ2-1, with 14 bases lining up with TRBD2. CDR1 is LGHNA and CDR2 is YSLEER in the germline V gene. V gave up 0 bases and J gave up 0 bases; unmatched junction bases: 4. This CDR3 spans 19 amino acids. The CDR3 nucleotides read TGCGCCAGCAGCCAAGAGGGACTAGCGGGGGAAGGCTCCTACAATGAGCAGTTCTTC. It is translated as CASSQEGLAGEGSYNEQFF.